This T cell receptor (beta chain) is drawn from a study of shared clonotypes between healthy human individuals. Naive-designated CD8 cells lacked CD45RO, were positively enriched for CCR7, and omitted terminally differentiated effector memory CD45RA+ cells. Trimming shortened V by 5 bases and J by 4 bases, and 12 bases separated the two germline ends. Per germline, CDR1 LNHDA and CDR2 SQIVND (reference sequence). CDR3 length: 14 residues. With regard to this clone: What it binds is not known.

Researchers ran the assay at a deep level. Using immunoSEQ multiplex PCR, the repertoire was profiled, and TCRdb retains in-frame clones only, with some absent. The sample lists nearly 2 million clones, about 95% occurring once. Study-wide points: Limitation of the genetic and exposure-history diversity represented came from the few donors.

The V call is TRBV19, the J call TRBJ1-5; D possibly corresponds to TRBD1 (6 bases). The sequencing input was naive CD8+ T cells sorted from blood. This sequence was found in a man younger than 30 in good health. DNA for the CDR3: TGTGCCAGTAGTCCCCGACAGGTGAATCAGCCCCAGCATTTT. Translating it yields CASSPRQVNQPQHF.